The text below deals with one T cell receptor (beta chain). This CDR3 is built from 14 residues. Germline V CDR1 and CDR2: SGHTA, FQGNSA. Trimming removed 4 bases from V and 3 bases from J; junction bases left unmatched: 5. The data were taken from a study of blood T cell repertoires in COVID-19. Study-wide context: COVID-19 samples, acute and convalescent, were from the United States, Italy and Spain. Sources were T cells, B-cell-depleted T cells, or PBMCs; the material itself was cDNA or gDNA.

In Seattle, patients joined the study during active infection and were tracked longitudinally. Per the original methods: Researchers report that nucleated cell counts were estimated from reference gene primer amplification. The protocol was immunoSEQ multiplex PCR, while the TCRdb copy is restricted to in-frame clones and leaves out a portion. V and J calls and clone size come straight from that table; D and trimming were deduced from the DNA. Among about 49,000 clones, 80% to 90% were seen once, and the ten largest hold 2.1%. The clonotype comes from an elderly woman with COVID-19, enrolled during active disease. Material for sequencing was peripheral blood. The chain links TRBV7-2 to TRBJ2-7; 8 nucleotides match TRBD1. The chain's CDR3 is CASSSQGGYYEQYF. DNA for the CDR3: TGTGCCAGCAGCTCACAGGGGGGATACTACGAGCAGTACTTC.